Listed here are 23 T cell receptor beta chains from one sample, sequenced in a study of shared clonotypes between healthy human individuals. The method was immunoSEQ multiplex PCR; TCRdb's version includes in-frame clones alone and lacks a portion of them. The data show 650,000 to 800,000 clones, over 60% seen once. The sample consisted of memory CD4+ T cells sorted from blood. The subset here: CD45RA-negative fraction. These receptors were collected from a woman aged 25 to 39 in good health.

A word on this clone: The limits of the CDR3 on the DNA are not certain, so only TCRdb's listed CDR3 is given. The rearrangement joins TRBV5-1 to TRBJ2-5; TRBD1 is the table's D call, not checked against the DNA. The CDR3 extends over 16 residues, inclusive of both ends. Per germline, CDR1 SGHRS and CDR2 YFSETQ. CDR3 amino acids: CASSQGDFGSGETQYF.

The chain is built from TRBV18 and TRBJ2-4, with D possibly matching TRBD2 (5 bases). Germline CDR1 and CDR2: KGHSH and LQKENI. Deletions cut 2 bases from V and 0 bases from J, with 5 bases between. This CDR3 contains 14 residues. CDR3 nucleotide sequence: TGTGCCAGCTCACCAGGACTAGCCAAAAACATTCAGTACTTC. It specifies CASSPGLAKNIQYF.

The gene calls are TRBV11-2 and TRBJ2-3; D is undetermined. CDR3 length equals 14 residues. Germline V gene data show CDR1 as SGHAT and CDR2 as FQNNGV. The germline V and J ends were trimmed by 0 bases and 6 bases, with 10 bases remaining between them. The CDR3 DNA is TGTGCCAGCAGCTTAGATCACTCCTCTGATACGCAGTATTTT. It codes for CASSLDHSSDTQYF.

This clone came up a few times. V and J are TRBV7-9 and TRBJ2-1, with D hard to call. V was clipped by 6 bases and J by 8 bases, with 11 bases between them. CDR1 is SEHNR, CDR2 FQNEAQ, per germline (reference sequence). The length of the CDR3 is 12 residues. In nucleotides, the CDR3 is TGTGCCAGCAGGGCTAGTGGGTATGAGCAGTTCTTC. Translation: CASRASGYEQFF. Using reference TRBV7-9 and TRBJ2-1 for the parts outside the CDR3, the full variable domain is DTGVSQNPRHKITKRGQNVTFRCDPISEHNRLYWYRQTLGQGPEFLTYFQNEAQLEKSRLLSDRFSAERPKGSFSTLEIQRTEQGDSAMYLCASRASGYEQFFGPGTRLTVL.

The chain uses TRBV28 and TRBJ1-2; 7 bases map to TRBD1. The germline V gene has CDR1 MDHEN and CDR2 SYDVKM. V lost 2 bases and J lost 4; bases outside the gene matches: 4. This CDR3 comprises 14 residues. The CDR3 reads CASSLRDRAYGYTF. The CDR3 DNA is TGTGCCAGCAGTTTACGGGACAGAGCCTATGGCTACACCTTC.

This chain joins TRBV6-6 and TRBJ2-3, with 7 bases identical to TRBD2. CDR3 length: 14 amino acids. The V and J ends lost 6 bases and 2 bases, in that order; junction bases with no gene match: 5. The germline gives CDR1 MNHNY, CDR2 SVGAGI (reference sequence). The CDR3 DNA sequence: TGTGCCAGCAGCCCAGCGGGGTACACAGATACGCAGTATTTT. Protein product: CASSPAGYTDTQYF.

This clone was picked up one time. The J gene is TRBJ2-1, the V gene TRBV29-1, with D tentatively TRBD2 (6 bases). The germline V gene encodes CDR1 SQVTM and CDR2 ANQGSEA. Trimming shortened V by 7 bases and J by 0 bases, and 10 bases separated the two germline ends. The CDR3 has 13 residues. In DNA, the CDR3 is TGCAGCGGGGACTCAAGCTCCTACAATGAGCAGTTCTTC. Translated, it gives CSGDSSSYNEQFF.

V usage is TRBV7-9 and J usage is TRBJ1-2; no clear D gene. Looked up from germline, CDR1 is SEHNR and CDR2 is FQNEAQ (reference sequence). The V and J ends lost 1 base and 4 bases respectively, with 10 bases between them. CDR3 size: 14 residues. The CDR3 bases are TGTGCCAGCAGCTTAGAGTTTCCTACCTATGGCTACACCTTC. Translating it yields CASSLEFPTYGYTF. The variable domain in full, completed from reference TRBV7-9 and TRBJ1-2, reads DTGVSQNPRHKITKRGQNVTFRCDPISEHNRLYWYRQTLGQGPEFLTYFQNEAQLEKSRLLSDRFSAERPKGSFSTLEIQRTEQGDSAMYLCASSLEFPTYGYTFGSGTRLTVV.

About this clone itself: Other DNA sequences within the sample encode an identical CDR3. The chain employs TRBV28 and TRBJ2-3, with 9 bases matching TRBD2. Trimming cost V 4 bases and J 1 base; bases outside gene matches: 3. This CDR3 has 15 residues. Germline assignment: CDR1 MDHEN and CDR2 SYDVKM. The CDR3 reads CASSSSSGGTDTQYF. The CDR3 DNA reads TGTGCCAGCAGTTCGTCTAGCGGGGGCACAGATACGCAGTATTTT.

The rearrangement joins TRBV27 to TRBJ1-1; D is undetermined. Germline V gives CDR1 MNHEY, CDR2 SMNVEV (reference sequence). This CDR3 comprises 13 residues. The V and J ends lost 6 bases and 0 bases respectively, with 8 bases between them. The chain's CDR3 is CASRVGMNTEAFF. The CDR3 nucleotides read TGTGCCAGCAGGGTCGGAATGAACACTGAAGCTTTCTTT.

J is TRBJ2-5 and V is TRBV5-4; TRBD1 might be the D (6 bases). Per the germline V gene, CDR1 is SGHNT and CDR2 is YYREEE (reference sequence). CDR3 length: 13 amino acids. Trimming pared 4 bases from V and 5 bases from J, leaving 12 bases between. The CDR3 region has the DNA TGTGCCAGCAGCGCGCAGGGGCGCGAGACCCAGTACTTC. This translates into CASSAQGRETQYF.

The chain couples TRBV7-9 to TRBJ1-4; no definite D call. The V gene lost 5 bases and the J gene lost 7 bases, with 17 bases spanning the gap. Germline CDR1 and CDR2: SEHNR and FQNEAQ (reference sequence). The CDR3 covers 15 residues. CDR3 protein: CASSRLLGGGEKLFF. The CDR3 DNA is TGTGCCAGCAGCCGGCTTTTGGGAGGCGGTGAAAAACTGTTTTTT.

J is TRBJ1-6 and V is TRBV30; no clear D. Trimming left V 5 bases short and J 10 bases short, with 15 bases between. Germline CDR1 reads GTSNPN; CDR2 reads SVGIG (reference sequence). This CDR3 spans 13 amino acids. The CDR3 DNA reads as TGTGCCTGGGCGCCAGCCCCCAGCTCACCCCTCCACTTT. Its translation: CAWAPAPSSPLHF.

The V gene is TRBV4-2, the J gene TRBJ2-1; 9 bases fit TRBD2. The germline gives CDR1 LGHNA, CDR2 YNFKEQ. The V segment lost 4 bases and the J segment 6 bases; nucleotides outside the gene matches: 13. CDR3 size: 17 residues. Here the CDR3 reads CASSLPRGAGGGNEQFF. CDR3 sequence (DNA): TGTGCCAGCAGCCTTCCTCGAGGGGCGGGAGGGGGCAATGAGCAGTTCTTC.

The rearrangement uses TRBV7-7 and TRBJ2-3; D is ambiguous. CDR1 SSHAT and CDR2 FNYEAQ come from the germline V gene (reference sequence). V lost 3 bases and J 2 bases, leaving 6 bases between the germline ends. The CDR3 has 13 amino acids. This CDR3 reads CASSLTYTDTQYF. CDR3 bases: TGTGCCAGCAGCTTGACCTACACAGATACGCAGTATTTT.

CDR3 residues: CASSSYRGARRDTEAFF. For the CDR3, the DNA is TGCGCCAGCAGCTCCTACAGGGGCGCGCGACGGGACACTGAAGCTTTCTTT. V and J are TRBV5-1 and TRBJ1-1; 7 positions agree with TRBD1. Germline loops: CDR1 SGHRS, CDR2 YFSETQ. V was pared by 3 bases and J by 3 bases, with 14 bases of the junction left unmatched. CDR3 length: 17 amino acids. The complete variable domain, with remaining parts taken from reference TRBV5-1 and TRBJ1-1, reads KAGVTQTPRYLIKTRGQQVTLSCSPISGHRSVSWYQQTPGQGLQFLFEYFSETQRNKGNFPGRFSGRQFSNSRSEMNVSTLELGDSALYLCASSSYRGARRDTEAFFGQGTRLTVV.

This chain joins TRBV7-6 and TRBJ2-1; 7 bases match TRBD2. V lost 6 bases and J lost 0; bases outside the gene matches: 8. Germline-derived CDR1 and CDR2 are SGHVS and FNYEAQ. This CDR3 region has 16 residues. For the CDR3, the DNA is TGTGCCAGCAGTACCCAGCGGGGTTCCTCCTACAATGAGCAGTTCTTC. It is translated as CASSTQRGSSYNEQFF.

The chain joins TRBV28 to TRBJ1-3; TRBD1 is a possible D gene (6 bases). Germline V gene data show CDR1 as MDHEN and CDR2 as SYDVKM. The CDR3 is made up of 16 amino acids. Between the trimmed V and J ends, which lost 2 bases and 0 bases, there was a span of 11 bases. In nucleotides, the CDR3 is TGTGCCAGCAGTTTACCGGGGGCCCACTCTGGAAACACCATATATTTT. Residues: CASSLPGAHSGNTIYF.

The rearrangement links TRBV5-5 to TRBJ2-7; D perhaps matches TRBD1 (6 bases). V shed 3 bases and J shed 5 bases, with 9 bases lying between them. This CDR3 is built from 12 residues. Germline V gives CDR1 SGHKS, CDR2 YYEKEE (reference sequence). CDR3 sequence (DNA): TGTGCCAGCAGCTCAACAGGGAACGAGCAGTACTTC. Encoded protein: CASSSTGNEQYF.

V and J are TRBV7-8 and TRBJ2-2, with D perhaps matching TRBD2 (6 bases). Germline V lookup: CDR1 SGHVS, CDR2 FQNEAQ. Trimming took 2 bases from V and 4 from J, leaving 17 bases between them. The CDR3 is 17 amino acids. The CDR3: CASSLFGRGSSTGELFF. CDR3 sequence (DNA): TGTGCCAGCAGCTTATTCGGGAGAGGGTCGTCCACCGGGGAGCTGTTTTTT.

The rearrangement joins TRBV19 to TRBJ1-2; 10 bases fit TRBD1. The V gene end was trimmed by 5 bases and the J gene end by 8 bases; junction bases not matched to a gene: 8. This CDR3 spans 14 amino acids. Germline V lookup: CDR1 LNHDA, CDR2 SQIVND (reference sequence). CDR3 coding DNA: TGTGCCAGTAGTCCGGGACAGGGGATGGGCGGCTACACCTTC. Translation gives CASSPGQGMGGYTF.

The rearrangement joins TRBV27 to TRBJ2-5; D ambiguous. The germline gives CDR1 MNHEY, CDR2 SMNVEV (reference sequence). V lost 2 bases and J lost 5, with 3 bases in between. This CDR3 is 11 amino acids long. The CDR3 loop is CASSLDETQYF. In nucleotides, the CDR3 is TGTGCCAGCAGTTTAGACGAGACCCAGTACTTC.

This clone was detected only a few times. The chain has TRBV2 and TRBJ2-7; D is ambiguous. The CDR3 totals 12 residues. Germline values: CDR1 SNHLY, CDR2 FYNNEI. The ends were cut back, 8 bases at V and 1 base at J, with 9 bases in the middle. The CDR3 nucleotides read TGTGCCAGCGGGTCCCTATCCTACGAGCAGTACTTC. Its protein is CASGSLSYEQYF.